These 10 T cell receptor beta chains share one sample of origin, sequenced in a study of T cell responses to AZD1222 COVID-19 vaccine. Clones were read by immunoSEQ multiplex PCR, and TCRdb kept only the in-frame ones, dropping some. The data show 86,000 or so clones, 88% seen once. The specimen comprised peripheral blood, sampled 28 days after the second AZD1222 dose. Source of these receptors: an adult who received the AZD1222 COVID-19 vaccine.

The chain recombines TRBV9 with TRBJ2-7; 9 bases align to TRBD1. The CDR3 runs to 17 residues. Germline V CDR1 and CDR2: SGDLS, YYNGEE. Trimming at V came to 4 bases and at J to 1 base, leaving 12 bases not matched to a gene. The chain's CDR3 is CASSPSGTGLSSYEQYF. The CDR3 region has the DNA TGTGCCAGCAGCCCCTCCGGGACAGGGTTATCTTCCTACGAGCAGTACTTC.

The CDR3 here is CASSSYVGTEAFF. In nucleotides, the CDR3 is TGTGCCAGCAGTTCCTATGTTGGGACTGAAGCTTTCTTT. J is TRBJ1-1 and V is TRBV27; D gene ambiguous. Trimming took off 4 bases at V and 5 bases at J, with 11 bases between the two ends. This CDR3 is 13 amino acids long. CDR1 MNHEY and CDR2 SMNVEV come from the germline V gene (reference sequence).

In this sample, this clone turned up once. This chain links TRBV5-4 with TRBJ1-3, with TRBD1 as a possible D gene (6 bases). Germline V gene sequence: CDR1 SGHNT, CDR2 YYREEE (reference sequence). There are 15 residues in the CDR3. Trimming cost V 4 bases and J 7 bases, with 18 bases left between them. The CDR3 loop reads CASSPGTTPGNTIYF. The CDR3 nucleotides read TGTGCCAGCAGCCCAGGGACAACCCCAGGGAACACCATATATTTT.

In DNA form, the CDR3 reads TGCGCCAGCAGTCAATGGCTTAGGGACAGTTCGTTGGCGAACACTGAAGCTTTCTTT. It codes for CASSQWLRDSSLANTEAFF. The chain joins TRBV23-1 to TRBJ1-1, with 7 bases fitting TRBD1. TRBV23-1 is treated as an ORF (open reading frame) with a function not yet certain. This CDR3 has 19 residues. Trimming took 1 base from V and 1 from J; bases not matched to a gene: 15.

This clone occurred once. The CDR3 DNA sequence: TGTGCCAGCAGGGCCGGGACTAGCAACACAGATACGCAGTATTTT. This gives the protein CASRAGTSNTDTQYF. The V call is TRBV2, the J call TRBJ2-3, with 9 nucleotides matching TRBD2. V lost 6 bases and J lost 2; bases outside the gene matches: 6. There are 15 residues in the CDR3. The germline V gene encodes CDR1 SNHLY and CDR2 FYNNEI.

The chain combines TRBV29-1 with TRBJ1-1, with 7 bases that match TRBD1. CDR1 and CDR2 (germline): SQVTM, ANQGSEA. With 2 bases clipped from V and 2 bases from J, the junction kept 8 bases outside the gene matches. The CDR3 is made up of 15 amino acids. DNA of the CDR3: TGCAGCGTTGAATCATCCGGGACAGCCAACACTGAAGCTTTCTTT. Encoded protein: CSVESSGTANTEAFF.

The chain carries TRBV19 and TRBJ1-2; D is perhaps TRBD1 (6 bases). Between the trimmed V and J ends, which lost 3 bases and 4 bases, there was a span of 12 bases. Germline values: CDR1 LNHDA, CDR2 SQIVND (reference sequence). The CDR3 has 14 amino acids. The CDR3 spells CASSIGRGTYGYTF. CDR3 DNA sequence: TGTGCCAGTAGTATTGGCAGGGGCACCTATGGCTACACCTTC. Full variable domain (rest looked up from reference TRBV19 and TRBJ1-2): DGGITQSPKYLFRKEGQNVTLSCEQNLNHDAMYWYRQDPGQGLRLIYYSQIVNDFQKGDIAEGYSVSREKKESFPLTVTSAQKNPTAFYLCASSIGRGTYGYTFGSGTRLTVV.

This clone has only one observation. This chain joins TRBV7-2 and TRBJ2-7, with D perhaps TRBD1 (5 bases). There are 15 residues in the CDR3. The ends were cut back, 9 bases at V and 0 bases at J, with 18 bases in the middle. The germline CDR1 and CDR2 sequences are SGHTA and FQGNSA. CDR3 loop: CARQLRGTYSYEQYF. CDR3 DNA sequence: TGTGCCAGGCAACTTAGGGGCACCTACTCCTACGAGCAGTACTTC.

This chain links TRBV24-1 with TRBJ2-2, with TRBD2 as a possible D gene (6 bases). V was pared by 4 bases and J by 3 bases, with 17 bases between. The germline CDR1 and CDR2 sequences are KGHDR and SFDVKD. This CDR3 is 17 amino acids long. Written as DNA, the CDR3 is TGTGCCACCAGTGACCCACCGGGACTTGGGGACACCGGGGAGCTGTTTTTT. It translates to CATSDPPGLGDTGELFF.

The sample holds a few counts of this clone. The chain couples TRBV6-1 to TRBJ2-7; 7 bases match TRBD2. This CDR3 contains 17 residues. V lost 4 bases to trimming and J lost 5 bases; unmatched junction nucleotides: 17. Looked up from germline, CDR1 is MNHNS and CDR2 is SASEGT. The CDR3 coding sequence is TGTGCCAGCAGTGCCTATTCCGGGGAGGGCCTACGTGACGAGCAGTACTTC. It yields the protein CASSAYSGEGLRDEQYF.